This TCR beta chain was found in a study of blood T cells in healthy people across ages. Alongside a J-beta primer mix, a sample-barcoded 5' primer served in a second PCR lasting roughly 7 to 12 cycles. MiXCR was run by TCRdb on the 5' RACE reads, yielding one entry per CDR3 protein. Of around 1.5 million distinct CDR3 sequences in the sample, roughly 32% were seen once. With V trimmed by 5 bases and J by 6 bases, 10 bases remained unmatched. The germline V gene has CDR1 DFQATT and CDR2 SNEGSKA (reference sequence). The CDR3 covers 15 residues. This clonotype was detected ten times or more. The V and J genes are TRBV20-1 and TRBJ2-1, with 10 positions matching TRBD1. The clonotype was recovered from a woman in her twenties or thirties in good health. Sequenced material: blood. For the CDR3, the DNA is TGCAGTGCTTTCCGAGGGACAGGGGAAACCAATGAGCAGTTCTTC. Translating gives CSAFRGTGETNEQFF.